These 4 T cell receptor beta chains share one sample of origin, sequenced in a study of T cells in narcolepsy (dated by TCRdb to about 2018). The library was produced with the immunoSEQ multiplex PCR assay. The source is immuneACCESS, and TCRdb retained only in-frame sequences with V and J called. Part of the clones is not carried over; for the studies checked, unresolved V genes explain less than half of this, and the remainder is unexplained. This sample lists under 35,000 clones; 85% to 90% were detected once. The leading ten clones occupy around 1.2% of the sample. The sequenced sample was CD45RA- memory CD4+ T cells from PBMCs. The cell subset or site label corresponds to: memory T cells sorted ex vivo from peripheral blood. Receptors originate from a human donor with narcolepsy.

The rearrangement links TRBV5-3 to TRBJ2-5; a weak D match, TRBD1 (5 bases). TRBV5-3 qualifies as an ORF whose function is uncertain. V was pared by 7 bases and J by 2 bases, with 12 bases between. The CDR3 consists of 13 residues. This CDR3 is CARLKQVQETQYF. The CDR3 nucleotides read TGTGCCAGACTAAAACAGGTACAAGAGACCCAGTACTTC.

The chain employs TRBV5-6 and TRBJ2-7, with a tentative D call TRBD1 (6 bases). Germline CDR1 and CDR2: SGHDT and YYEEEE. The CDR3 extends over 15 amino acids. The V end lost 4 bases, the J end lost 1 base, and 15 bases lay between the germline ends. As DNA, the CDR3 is TGTGCCAGCAGCCTGCCAGGGGTCGATTCCTACGAGCAGTACTTC. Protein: CASSLPGVDSYEQYF.

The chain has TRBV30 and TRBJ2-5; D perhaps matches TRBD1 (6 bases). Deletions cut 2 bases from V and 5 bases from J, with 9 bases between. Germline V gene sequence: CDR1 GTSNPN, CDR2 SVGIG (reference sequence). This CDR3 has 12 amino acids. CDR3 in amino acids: CAWSPTGETQYF. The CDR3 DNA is TGTGCCTGGAGTCCAACAGGGGAGACCCAGTACTTC.

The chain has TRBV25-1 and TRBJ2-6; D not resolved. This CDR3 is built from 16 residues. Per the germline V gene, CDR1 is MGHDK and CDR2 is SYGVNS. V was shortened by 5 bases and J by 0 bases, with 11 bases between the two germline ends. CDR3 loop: CASSSGGSSGANVLTF. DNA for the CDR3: TGTGCCAGCAGTTCCGGCGGAAGCTCTGGGGCCAACGTCCTGACTTTC.